Listed here are 20 T cell receptor beta chains from one sample, sequenced in a study of cytomegalovirus exposure and HLA in healthy donors. Primers included in the PCR were 60 Vbeta and 13 Jbeta primers. TCRdb's copy holds only in-frame clones and misses some; the assay was immunoSEQ multiplex PCR. The repertoire consists of 85,000 to 120,000 clones, with around 75% occurring once and the leading ten covering about 2.5%. The sample consisted of PBMCs. Receptors were obtained from a man aged 40-49 years in good health and CMV-seronegative.

The rearrangement links TRBV4-1 to TRBJ2-3; 7 bases align to TRBD2. This CDR3 contains 15 residues. The trim removed 2 bases at V and 4 bases at J, leaving 6 bases unmatched. Germline lookup yields CDR1 MGHRA and CDR2 YSYEKL. The CDR3, as DNA: TGCGCCAGCAGCCAACCGCGGGGGTCCTCAGATACGCAGTATTTT. It translates to CASSQPRGSSDTQYF.

The chain is built from TRBV5-1 and TRBJ2-1, with 9 bases that match TRBD2. This CDR3 region has 16 residues. Germline loops: CDR1 SGHRS, CDR2 YFSETQ. V was clipped by 0 bases and J by 5 bases; unmatched bases: 6. For the CDR3, the DNA is TGCGCCAGCAGCTTGGGGGCGGGGGGGCTAAACAATGAGCAGTTCTTC. This encodes CASSLGAGGLNNEQFF.

The gene calls are TRBV2 and TRBJ2-5; 12 nucleotides line up with TRBD2. This CDR3 is built from 16 residues. Germline-derived CDR1 and CDR2 are SNHLY and FYNNEI. With V trimmed by 3 bases and J by 4 bases, 6 bases remained unmatched. The CDR3 loop is CASSDLAGGIRETQYF. The CDR3 nucleotides are TGTGCCAGCAGTGATCTAGCGGGGGGGATTAGAGAGACCCAGTACTTC.

In its sample, this clone was seen a few times. This chain links TRBV9 with TRBJ2-1, with 10 bases lining up with TRBD2. The length of the CDR3 is 16 residues. The germline V gene has CDR1 SGDLS and CDR2 YYNGEE. With V trimmed by 4 bases and J by 7 bases, 11 bases remained unmatched. The chain's CDR3 is CASSTRLAGKGNEQFF. CDR3 DNA sequence: TGTGCCAGCAGCACCCGACTAGCGGGTAAAGGGAATGAGCAGTTCTTC.

The rearrangement links TRBV11-3 to TRBJ2-3; the match to TRBD2 covers 9 bases. The CDR3 extends over 15 amino acids. Germline lookup yields CDR1 SGHNT and CDR2 YENEEA. V trimming: 1 base; J trimming: 1 base; junction bases outside the gene matches: 0. This CDR3 is CASSLGTSGTDTQYF. The CDR3 region has the DNA TGTGCCAGCAGCTTAGGGACTAGCGGCACAGATACGCAGTATTTT.

V gene TRBV12-2 combines with J gene TRBJ2-1; the listed D gene, TRBD1, was not tested against the DNA. TRBV12-2 is a known pseudogene. The CDR3 extends over 19 amino acids. The CDR3 region is CASRLGRVTGERLGNEQFF. CDR3 DNA sequence: TGTGCAAGTCGCTTAGGGAGGGTGACAGGGGAGAGGTTAGGCAATGAGCAGTTCTTC.

This clone appeared once. The V gene is TRBV6-1, the J gene TRBJ1-2; D remains unclear. Germline V gene sequence: CDR1 MNHNS, CDR2 SASEGT. Trimming took off 1 base at V and 4 bases at J, with 7 bases between the two ends. There are 13 residues in the CDR3. CDR3 region: CASSEGTRYGYTF. The CDR3 nucleotides are TGTGCCAGCAGTGAAGGGACTCGCTATGGCTACACCTTC.

The chain joins TRBV9 to TRBJ2-3, with 9 bases matching TRBD2. V was pared by 7 bases and J by 1 base, with 4 bases of the junction left unmatched. Germline-derived CDR1 and CDR2 are SGDLS and YYNGEE. CDR3 size: 14 residues. CDR3 bases: TGTGCCAGCGGTAGCGGGGGAGGCACAGATACGCAGTATTTT. Translated: CASGSGGGTDTQYF.

The V gene is TRBV5-1, the J gene TRBJ2-3, with D hard to call. CDR1 is SGHRS, CDR2 YFSETQ, per germline. Trimming took off 1 base at V and 4 bases at J, with 10 bases between the two ends. This CDR3 has 14 amino acids. CDR3 amino acids: CASSLTVLSDTQYF. The CDR3 DNA reads TGCGCCAGCAGCTTGACAGTGTTGTCAGATACGCAGTATTTT.

V usage is TRBV5-1 and J usage is TRBJ2-3; D perhaps matches TRBD2 (7 bases). Trimming removed 2 bases at V and 6 bases at J, with 19 bases between. The V gene's germline CDR1 is SGHRS and CDR2 YFSETQ. This CDR3 has 16 amino acids. CDR3 sequence (DNA): TGCGCCAGCAGCTTAGGGACCGCGGGGGCCTCGGATACGCAGTATTTT. The encoded protein is CASSLGTAGASDTQYF. Drawing the rest from reference TRBV5-1 and TRBJ2-3, the complete variable domain is KAGVTQTPRYLIKTRGQQVTLSCSPISGHRSVSWYQQTPGQGLQFLFEYFSETQRNKGNFPGRFSGRQFSNSRSEMNVSTLELGDSALYLCASSLGTAGASDTQYFGPGTRLTVL.

This clone turned up a few times. The chain has TRBV5-6 and TRBJ1-1; D not resolved. There are 14 residues in the CDR3. Germline V gene lookup returns CDR1 SGHDT and CDR2 YYEEEE. Between the trimmed V and J ends, which lost 4 bases and 6 bases, there was a span of 16 bases. The CDR3 here is CASSLDSAAAEAFF. As DNA, the CDR3 is TGTGCCAGCAGCCTGGACTCCGCGGCGGCTGAAGCTTTCTTT.

V usage is TRBV5-4 and J usage is TRBJ1-2; D perhaps matches TRBD1 (6 bases). Germline CDR1 reads SGHNT; CDR2 reads YYREEE (reference sequence). The CDR3 totals 14 residues. V dropped 6 bases and J dropped 3 bases, with 15 bases sitting between them. The CDR3 is CASIVRGAHYGYTF. DNA for the CDR3: TGTGCCAGCATCGTGCGGGGGGCACACTATGGCTACACCTTC.

This chain links TRBV6-5 with TRBJ1-5, with D uncertain. The CDR3 is made up of 13 amino acids. V dropped 0 bases and J dropped 7 bases, with 7 bases sitting between them. CDR1 is MNHEY and CDR2 is SVGAGI in the germline V gene. DNA of the CDR3: TGTGCCAGCAGTTACTCTCCGTTCCAGCCCCAGCATTTT. The encoded protein is CASSYSPFQPQHF.

This clone was counted a few times. The chain uses TRBV6-5 and TRBJ2-7; perhaps TRBD2 as D (6 bases). Per the germline V gene, CDR1 is MNHEY and CDR2 is SVGAGI. The CDR3 is made up of 13 amino acids. Between the trimmed V and J ends, which lost 2 bases and 3 bases, there was a span of 8 bases. In DNA form, the CDR3 reads TGTGCCAGCAGTTACAGGAGGGGCTACGAGCAGTACTTC. Translating it yields CASSYRRGYEQYF.

The chain has TRBV9 and TRBJ2-3, with TRBD2 matching over 12 bases. This CDR3 is 18 amino acids long. V shed 3 bases and J 6 bases; nucleotides not matched to a gene: 14. From germline, CDR1 is SGDLS and CDR2 YYNGEE. CDR3 amino acids: CASSGPGGTSGWGDTQYF. CDR3 sequence (DNA): TGTGCCAGCAGCGGGCCGGGGGGGACTAGCGGGTGGGGCGATACGCAGTATTTT.

The J gene is TRBJ2-5, the V gene TRBV4-1; 7 nucleotides align to TRBD2. The junction had 4 bases not matched to a gene; V was cut back by 0 bases and J by 0 bases. Germline CDR1 reads MGHRA; CDR2 reads YSYEKL. This CDR3 is 16 amino acids long. The CDR3 coding sequence is TGCGCCAGCAGCCAAGATGGGGGGGTTGACCAAGAGACCCAGTACTTC. Translated, it gives CASSQDGGVDQETQYF.

V and J are TRBV2 and TRBJ2-1; a possible D gene is TRBD2 (6 bases). Per the germline V gene, CDR1 is SNHLY and CDR2 is FYNNEI. The CDR3 contains 9 residues. V was pared by 8 bases and J by 11 bases, with 7 bases between. The DNA for the CDR3 is TGTGCCAGCGGGGGGAAGCAGTTCTTC. This encodes CASGGKQFF.

This chain joins TRBV7-2 and TRBJ2-1, with TRBD1 matching over 11 bases. Germline CDR1 SGHTA, CDR2 FQGNSA. CDR3 length: 15 residues. V lost 3 bases, J lost 11 bases, and 9 bases stayed unmatched. Here the CDR3 reads CASSFRSGTGGKQFF. The CDR3 coding sequence is TGTGCCAGCAGCTTCCGTTCCGGGACAGGGGGGAAGCAGTTCTTC.

The chain couples TRBV18 to TRBJ1-1; 7 bases line up with TRBD1. CDR1 KGHSH and CDR2 LQKENI come from the germline V gene. Trimming cost V 8 bases and J 1 base; bases outside gene matches: 13. The CDR3 is 16 amino acids. CDR3 nucleotide sequence: TGTGCCAGCCCCCCCAGGGGGACGTCTGAGAACACTGAAGCTTTCTTT. It yields the protein CASPPRGTSENTEAFF.

CDR3 protein: CAISPGGAETQYF. The CDR3 DNA sequence: TGTGCCATCAGTCCAGGGGGCGCAGAGACCCAGTACTTC. V and J are TRBV10-3 and TRBJ2-5; 8 bases fit TRBD1. Per the germline V gene, CDR1 is ENHRY and CDR2 is SYGVKD. The V gene end was trimmed by 5 bases and the J gene end by 4 bases; junction bases not matched to a gene: 3. The CDR3 consists of 13 residues.